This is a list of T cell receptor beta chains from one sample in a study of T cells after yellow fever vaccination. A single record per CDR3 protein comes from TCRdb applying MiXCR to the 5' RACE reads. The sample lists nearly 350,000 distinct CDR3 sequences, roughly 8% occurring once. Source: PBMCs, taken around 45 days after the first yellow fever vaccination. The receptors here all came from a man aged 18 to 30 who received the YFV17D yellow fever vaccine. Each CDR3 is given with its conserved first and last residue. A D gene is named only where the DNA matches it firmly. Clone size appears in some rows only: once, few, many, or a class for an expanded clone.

CDR3 protein: CASSAGQGVRETQYF; CDR3 DNA: TGCGCCAGCAGCGCGGGACAGGGCGTCAGGGAGACCCAGTACTTC; clone size: .; D gene: TRBD1; J gene: TRBJ2-5; V gene: TRBV5-1
CDR3 protein: CASSSDTSSYNEQFF; CDR3 DNA: TGTGCCAGCAGCTCGGACACAAGCTCCTACAATGAGCAGTTCTTC; clone size: .; D gene: .; J gene: TRBJ2-1; V gene: TRBV5-4
CDR3 protein: CRVKGGRNEQYF; CDR3 DNA: TGCAGAGTCAAAGGGGGGCGAAACGAGCAGTACTTC; clone size: many; D gene: .; J gene: TRBJ2-7; V gene: TRBV20-1
CDR3 protein: CASTLQGAGEAFF; CDR3 DNA: TGTGCCAGCACCCTACAGGGGGCGGGTGAAGCTTTCTTT; clone size: few; D gene: TRBD1; J gene: TRBJ1-1; V gene: TRBV12-3/TRBV12-4
CDR3 protein: CASSEVAIYF; CDR3 DNA: TGTGCCAGCAGTGAAGTAGCCATATATTTT; clone size: .; D gene: .; J gene: TRBJ1-3; V gene: TRBV6-1
CDR3 protein: CASSQSGVSYEQYF; CDR3 DNA: TGCGCCAGCAGCCAAAGCGGGGTCTCCTACGAGCAGTACTTC; clone size: many; D gene: TRBD2; J gene: TRBJ2-7; V gene: TRBV4-3
CDR3 protein: CASSLAIGANTEAFF; CDR3 DNA: TGCGCCAGCAGCTTGGCGATCGGGGCGAACACTGAAGCTTTCTTT; clone size: few; D gene: .; J gene: TRBJ1-1; V gene: TRBV5-1
CDR3 protein: CASFSWSSTDTQYF; CDR3 DNA: TGCGCCAGCTTCTCTTGGTCCAGCACAGATACGCAGTATTTT; clone size: many; D gene: .; J gene: TRBJ2-3; V gene: TRBV5-1
CDR3 protein: CASSPRRSYGYTF; CDR3 DNA: TGTGCCAGCAGCCCGAGACGGAGCTATGGCTACACCTTC; clone size: few; D gene: .; J gene: TRBJ1-2; V gene: TRBV7-9
CDR3 protein: CASSPHPYRAFF; CDR3 DNA: TGTGCCAGCAGTCCGCATCCGTATAGAGCTTTCTTT; clone size: many; D gene: .; J gene: TRBJ1-1; V gene: TRBV27
CDR3 protein: CSARVATQETQYF; CDR3 DNA: TGCAGTGCTAGAGTGGCAACTCAAGAGACCCAGTACTTC; clone size: few; D gene: .; J gene: TRBJ2-5; V gene: TRBV20-1
CDR3 protein: CASSPGGYNSPLHF; CDR3 DNA: TGTGCCAGCAGCCCCGGGGGATATAATTCACCCCTCCACTTT; clone size: many; D gene: .; J gene: TRBJ1-6; V gene: TRBV12-3/TRBV12-4
CDR3 protein: CASSLLTLNTEAFF; CDR3 DNA: TGTGCCAGCAGCTTGCTAACATTGAACACTGAAGCTTTCTTT; clone size: few; D gene: .; J gene: TRBJ1-1; V gene: TRBV7-9
CDR3 protein: CASSQQQGDNSPLHF; CDR3 DNA: TGCGCCAGCAGCCAACAACAGGGGGATAATTCACCCCTCCACTTT; clone size: many; D gene: TRBD1; J gene: TRBJ1-6; V gene: TRBV5-1
CDR3 protein: CASSFQGTYNEQFF; CDR3 DNA: TGTGCCAGCAGCTTTCAGGGTACCTACAATGAGCAGTTCTTC; clone size: .; D gene: .; J gene: TRBJ2-1; V gene: TRBV11-1
CDR3 protein: CASGFGADRIYGYTF; CDR3 DNA: TGTGCCAGCGGCTTTGGCGCAGATCGAATCTATGGCTACACCTTC; clone size: .; D gene: .; J gene: TRBJ1-2; V gene: TRBV7-2
CDR3 protein: CASSSKGAEVTEAFF; CDR3 DNA: TGTGCCAGCAGTTCGAAGGGGGCCGAGGTCACTGAAGCTTTCTTT; clone size: few; D gene: TRBD1; J gene: TRBJ1-1; V gene: TRBV6-5
CDR3 protein: CASAPTSGGPSTSTDTQYF; CDR3 DNA: TGTGCCAGCGCCCCGACTAGCGGGGGACCCAGCACTAGCACAGATACGCAGTATTTT; clone size: .; D gene: TRBD2; J gene: TRBJ2-3; V gene: TRBV11-1
CDR3 protein: CATSRDRLGGEGGYTF; CDR3 DNA: TGTGCCACCAGCAGAGATAGGTTGGGCGGAGAGGGTGGCTACACCTTC; clone size: .; D gene: .; J gene: TRBJ1-2; V gene: TRBV15
CDR3 protein: CASSPLGGLVSEQFF; CDR3 DNA: TGTGCCAGCAGCCCGCTGGGGGGTCTCGTGAGTGAGCAGTTCTTC; clone size: many; D gene: .; J gene: TRBJ2-1; V gene: TRBV5-5
CDR3 protein: CASRLSGITDTQYF; CDR3 DNA: TGTGCCTCTAGACTTAGCGGAATCACAGATACGCAGTATTTT; clone size: .; D gene: .; J gene: TRBJ2-3; V gene: TRBV7-3
CDR3 protein: CASSLRGASVYEQYF; CDR3 DNA: TGTGCCAGCAGCTTACGGGGGGCTAGCGTGTACGAGCAGTACTTC; clone size: many; D gene: .; J gene: TRBJ2-7; V gene: TRBV7-2
CDR3 protein: CASSLSPLGGGFF; CDR3 DNA: TGTGCCAGCAGTTTATCGCCCCTAGGGGGGGGTTTCTTT; clone size: few; D gene: .; J gene: TRBJ1-1; V gene: TRBV28
CDR3 protein: CASSVGTNTGELFF; CDR3 DNA: TGTGCCAGCAGCGTAGGTACGAACACCGGGGAGCTGTTTTTT; clone size: many; D gene: .; J gene: TRBJ2-2; V gene: TRBV9
CDR3 protein: CASRQTGFGGNTEAFF; CDR3 DNA: TGTGCCAGCAGACAAACAGGGTTTGGGGGGAACACTGAAGCTTTCTTT; clone size: few; D gene: .; J gene: TRBJ1-1; V gene: TRBV6-1
CDR3 protein: CAWSVQTGGPTKQYF; CDR3 DNA: TGTGCCTGGAGTGTACAAACCGGTGGGCCTACGAAGCAGTACTTC; clone size: .; D gene: .; J gene: TRBJ2-7; V gene: TRBV30
CDR3 protein: CASSLGPTGASSYEQYF; CDR3 DNA: TGTGCCAGCAGCTTAGGGCCGACAGGGGCGAGCTCCTACGAGCAGTACTTC; clone size: .; D gene: TRBD1; J gene: TRBJ2-7; V gene: TRBV7-6
CDR3 protein: CASTEDSTNYGYTF; CDR3 DNA: TGTGCCAGCACCGAAGACAGCACTAACTATGGCTACACCTTC; clone size: .; D gene: .; J gene: TRBJ1-2; V gene: TRBV7-9
CDR3 protein: CASSLAGGAEGGEQYF; CDR3 DNA: TGTGCCAGCAGCTTAGCGGGAGGGGCCGAGGGAGGCGAGCAGTACTTC; clone size: .; D gene: TRBD2; J gene: TRBJ2-7; V gene: TRBV7-8
CDR3 protein: CASSLEGQGISYEQYF; CDR3 DNA: TGTGCCAGCAGCTTGGAGGGGCAGGGAATTTCCTACGAGCAGTACTTC; clone size: .; D gene: .; J gene: TRBJ2-7; V gene: TRBV5-6
CDR3 protein: CASSLAWGDGYTF; CDR3 DNA: TGTGCCAGCAGCCTTGCCTGGGGGGATGGCTACACCTTC; clone size: .; D gene: .; J gene: TRBJ1-2; V gene: TRBV5-6
CDR3 protein: CASSYPPGELFF; CDR3 DNA: TGTGCCAGCAGTTACCCCCCCGGGGAGCTGTTTTTT; clone size: many; D gene: .; J gene: TRBJ2-2; V gene: TRBV6-2/TRBV6-3
CDR3 protein: CASSGNRPRVETQYF; CDR3 DNA: TGCGCCAGCAGCGGTAACAGGCCGCGGGTGGAGACCCAGTACTTC; clone size: few; D gene: .; J gene: TRBJ2-5; V gene: TRBV5-1
CDR3 protein: CASSQEDGPGGLGYTF; CDR3 DNA: TGTGCCAGCAGCCAAGAAGATGGTCCAGGGGGCTTGGGCTACACCTTC; clone size: .; D gene: TRBD1; J gene: TRBJ1-2; V gene: TRBV4-2
CDR3 protein: CASSQSPTPLTDTPYF; CDR3 DNA: TGCGCCAGCAGCCAAAGCCCGACGCCCCTCACAGATACGCCGTATTTT; clone size: .; D gene: .; J gene: TRBJ2-3; V gene: TRBV4-3
CDR3 protein: CASSAYVEISYNEQFF; CDR3 DNA: TGCGCCAGCAGCGCCTACGTCGAAATCTCCTACAATGAGCAGTTCTTC; clone size: many; D gene: .; J gene: TRBJ2-1; V gene: TRBV5-1
CDR3 protein: CASSPPESISPLHF; CDR3 DNA: TGTGCCAGCTCCCCCCCAGAAAGCATTTCACCCCTCCACTTT; clone size: few; D gene: .; J gene: TRBJ1-6; V gene: TRBV6-1
CDR3 protein: CASSPVGALTDTQYF; CDR3 DNA: TGTGCCAGCAGCCCAGTCGGGGCCCTCACAGATACGCAGTATTTT; clone size: many; D gene: .; J gene: TRBJ2-3; V gene: TRBV11-2
CDR3 protein: CASSPLGTANTGELFF; CDR3 DNA: TGCGCCAGCAGCCCCCTCGGGACAGCGAACACCGGGGAGCTGTTTTTT; clone size: .; D gene: TRBD1; J gene: TRBJ2-2; V gene: TRBV5-1
CDR3 protein: CASSVAGGQDTQYF; CDR3 DNA: TGTGCCAGCAGCGTAGCGGGGGGGCAGGATACGCAGTATTTT; clone size: many; D gene: TRBD2; J gene: TRBJ2-3; V gene: TRBV6-1
CDR3 protein: CASSPSGTSGTYEQYF; CDR3 DNA: TGTGCCAGCTCACCCTCTGGGACTAGCGGTACCTACGAGCAGTACTTC; clone size: .; D gene: TRBD2; J gene: TRBJ2-7; V gene: TRBV18
CDR3 protein: CASSLEPPNSPLHF; CDR3 DNA: TGCGCCAGCAGCTTGGAACCGCCGAATTCACCCCTCCACTTT; clone size: few; D gene: .; J gene: TRBJ1-6; V gene: TRBV5-1
CDR3 protein: CASESGTPGQAFF; CDR3 DNA: TGTGCCAGTGAGAGTGGGACGCCCGGGCAAGCTTTCTTT; clone size: .; D gene: .; J gene: TRBJ1-1; V gene: TRBV19
CDR3 protein: CAWTEPGRYNDEQFF; CDR3 DNA: TGTGCCTGGACTGAACCTGGACGATACAATGATGAGCAGTTCTTC; clone size: .; D gene: .; J gene: TRBJ2-1; V gene: TRBV30
CDR3 protein: CASSRLRTGDGVELYTGELFF; CDR3 DNA: TGCGCCAGCAGCAGGCTTCGGACAGGGGATGGGGTCGAATTGTACACCGGGGAGCTGTTTTTT; clone size: few; D gene: TRBD1; J gene: TRBJ2-2; V gene: TRBV4-1
CDR3 protein: CASSQELAGRAGQFF; CDR3 DNA: TGCGCCAGCAGCCAAGAACTAGCGGGAAGGGCCGGGCAGTTCTTC; clone size: .; D gene: TRBD2; J gene: TRBJ2-1; V gene: TRBV4-1